The rows below give T cell receptor beta chains drawn from one sample of a study of blood T cell repertoires in COVID-19. Method: immunoSEQ multiplex PCR; TCRdb's copy keeps in-frame clones and lacks some. The sample includes about 160,000 clones, about 85% seen only once; the top ten take more than 0.85%. Sequenced sample: peripheral blood. These receptors all stem from a man between 40 and 49 years old with acute or convalescent COVID-19. Each CDR3 is given with its conserved first and last residue. The order of the fields is J gene, V gene, clone size, D gene, CDR3 protein, CDR3 DNA. The D gene is left open where the match is weak. A clone size is listed for some rows: how often the clone was seen (once, few, many), or a class if it is expanded.

j_call: TRBJ2-7; v_call: TRBV18; clone_size: -; d_call: TRBD2; cdr3_aa: CASSPSTSGFYEQYF; cdr3_nt: TGTGCCAGCTCACCATCCACTAGCGGGTTCTACGAGCAGTACTTC
j_call: TRBJ2-1; v_call: TRBV4-1; clone_size: -; d_call: -; cdr3_aa: CASSQADEGNYEQFF; cdr3_nt: TGCGCCAGCAGCCAAGCGGACGAGGGAAATTATGAGCAGTTCTTC
j_call: TRBJ1-1; v_call: TRBV5-4; clone_size: -; d_call: TRBD1; cdr3_aa: CASSPGQGVGTEAFF; cdr3_nt: TGTGCCAGCAGCCCAGGGCAGGGGGTGGGCACTGAAGCTTTCTTT
j_call: TRBJ2-5; v_call: TRBV9; clone_size: -; d_call: TRBD1; cdr3_aa: CASSVGGGMETQYF; cdr3_nt: TGTGCCAGCAGCGTAGGAGGGGGCATGGAGACCCAGTACTTC
j_call: TRBJ2-1; v_call: TRBV19; clone_size: -; d_call: TRBD1; cdr3_aa: CASSQQGAGYNEQFF; cdr3_nt: TGTGCCAGTAGCCAACAGGGGGCGGGATACAATGAGCAGTTCTTC
j_call: TRBJ2-1; v_call: TRBV5-1; clone_size: -; d_call: TRBD2; cdr3_aa: CASSLATSGGYNEQFF; cdr3_nt: TGCGCCAGCAGCTTGGCTACTAGCGGGGGCTACAATGAGCAGTTCTTC
j_call: TRBJ2-7; v_call: TRBV23-1; clone_size: -; d_call: TRBD1; cdr3_aa: CASSAPGQEADEQYF; cdr3_nt: TGCGCCAGCTCAGCTCCGGGACAGGAGGCCGACGAGCAGTACTTC
j_call: TRBJ2-7; v_call: TRBV7-8; clone_size: -; d_call: TRBD2; cdr3_aa: CASSLAGLADEQYF; cdr3_nt: TGTGCCAGCAGCTTAGCGGGACTAGCAGATGAGCAGTACTTC
j_call: TRBJ1-2; v_call: TRBV27; clone_size: -; d_call: TRBD1; cdr3_aa: CASSVDRAVGYTF; cdr3_nt: TGTGCCAGCAGTGTGGACAGGGCTGTGGGCTACACCTTC
j_call: TRBJ2-7; v_call: TRBV21-1; clone_size: -; d_call: -; cdr3_aa: CASSKETGYYEQYF; cdr3_nt: TGTGCCAGCAGCAAAGAGACAGGTTACTACGAGCAGTACTTC
j_call: TRBJ2-7; v_call: TRBV7-6; clone_size: -; d_call: TRBD2; cdr3_aa: CASSLVGLVPNEQYF; cdr3_nt: TGTGCCAGCAGCTTAGTGGGACTAGTCCCCAACGAGCAGTACTTC
j_call: TRBJ2-2; v_call: TRBV6-5; clone_size: -; d_call: -; cdr3_aa: CASSPRTSTGELFF; cdr3_nt: TGTGCCAGCAGTCCCCGGACTTCAACCGGGGAGCTGTTTTTT
j_call: TRBJ2-1; v_call: TRBV18; clone_size: -; d_call: -; cdr3_aa: CASSPVLTGGNGEQFF; cdr3_nt: TGTGCCAGCTCACCAGTTTTGACAGGAGGAAACGGTGAGCAGTTCTTC
j_call: TRBJ2-2; v_call: TRBV24-1; clone_size: many; d_call: -; cdr3_aa: CATSEHSQAGELFF; cdr3_nt: TGTGCCACCAGTGAGCACTCCCAGGCCGGGGAGCTGTTTTTT
j_call: TRBJ2-7; v_call: TRBV2; clone_size: -; d_call: TRBD1; cdr3_aa: CASRREQGAYEQYF; cdr3_nt: TGTGCCAGCCGACGGGAACAGGGGGCCTACGAGCAGTACTTC
j_call: TRBJ1-5; v_call: TRBV11-2; clone_size: -; d_call: -; cdr3_aa: CASSLNQGQPQHF; cdr3_nt: TGTGCCAGCAGCTTAAATCAGGGTCAGCCCCAGCATTTT
j_call: TRBJ2-7; v_call: TRBV5-5; clone_size: once; d_call: TRBD1; cdr3_aa: CASSISQGALPYEQYF; cdr3_nt: TGTGCCAGCAGCATTTCGCAGGGGGCCCTCCCCTACGAGCAGTACTTC
j_call: TRBJ2-2; v_call: TRBV7-2; clone_size: -; d_call: -; cdr3_aa: CASSWGVDRNTGELFF; cdr3_nt: TGTGCCAGCAGCTGGGGGGTAGACCGGAACACCGGGGAGCTGTTTTTT
j_call: TRBJ2-7; v_call: TRBV6-5; clone_size: -; d_call: TRBD1; cdr3_aa: CASKPGQGYEQYF; cdr3_nt: TGTGCCAGCAAACCGGGACAGGGCTACGAGCAGTACTTC
j_call: TRBJ2-6; v_call: TRBV6-5; clone_size: -; d_call: -; cdr3_aa: CASSYSSGANVLTF; cdr3_nt: TGTGCCAGCAGTTACTCGAGTGGGGCCAACGTCCTGACTTTC
j_call: TRBJ2-7; v_call: TRBV6-6; clone_size: -; d_call: TRBD1; cdr3_aa: CASSLWATGSSYEQYF; cdr3_nt: TGTGCCAGCAGCCTCTGGGCGACAGGGAGCTCCTACGAGCAGTACTTC
j_call: TRBJ2-1; v_call: TRBV24-1; clone_size: -; d_call: -; cdr3_aa: CATSSVRGSYNEQFF; cdr3_nt: TGTGCCACCAGTTCGGTCAGGGGATCCTACAATGAGCAGTTCTTC
j_call: TRBJ1-5; v_call: TRBV4-1; clone_size: -; d_call: -; cdr3_aa: CASSHTGPNQPQHF; cdr3_nt: TGCGCCAGCAGCCATACAGGACCCAATCAGCCCCAGCATTTT
j_call: TRBJ2-7; v_call: TRBV7-6; clone_size: once; d_call: -; cdr3_aa: CASSLVPGNYEQYF; cdr3_nt: TGTGCCAGCAGCTTAGTCCCAGGAAACTACGAGCAGTACTTC
j_call: TRBJ1-6; v_call: TRBV18; clone_size: -; d_call: TRBD1; cdr3_aa: CASSPVGQVGSSYNSPLHF; cdr3_nt: TGTGCCAGCTCACCAGTGGGACAGGTCGGGAGCTCCTATAATTCACCCCTCCACTTT
j_call: TRBJ1-2; v_call: TRBV11-2; clone_size: -; d_call: TRBD1; cdr3_aa: CASSLDRELNGYTF; cdr3_nt: TGTGCCAGCAGCTTGGACAGGGAATTGAATGGCTACACCTTC
j_call: TRBJ2-7; v_call: TRBV10-3; clone_size: -; d_call: TRBD2; cdr3_aa: CAISSGGASYEQYF; cdr3_nt: TGTGCCATCAGCAGCGGGGGGGCCTCCTACGAGCAGTACTTC
j_call: TRBJ1-1; v_call: TRBV3-1/TRBV3-2; clone_size: -; d_call: -; cdr3_aa: CASSHRTEAFF; cdr3_nt: TGTGCCAGCAGCCACCGGACTGAAGCTTTCTTT
j_call: TRBJ1-2; v_call: TRBV6-5; clone_size: -; d_call: TRBD1; cdr3_aa: CASRTGQLYGYTF; cdr3_nt: TGTGCCAGCAGGACGGGACAGCTCTATGGCTACACCTTC
j_call: TRBJ2-7; v_call: TRBV2; clone_size: once; d_call: TRBD1; cdr3_aa: CASRRTGSYEQYF; cdr3_nt: TGTGCCAGCAGGCGGACAGGCTCCTACGAGCAGTACTTC
j_call: TRBJ1-2; v_call: TRBV30; clone_size: -; d_call: -; cdr3_aa: CAWSVSYGYTF; cdr3_nt: TGTGCCTGGAGTGTCTCCTATGGCTACACCTTC
j_call: TRBJ1-1; v_call: TRBV11-2; clone_size: -; d_call: -; cdr3_aa: CASSPTWGGTEAFF; cdr3_nt: TGTGCCAGCAGCCCAACCTGGGGGGGGACTGAAGCTTTCTTT
j_call: TRBJ1-3; v_call: TRBV11-1; clone_size: -; d_call: -; cdr3_aa: CASSLDAGSSGNTIYF; cdr3_nt: TGTGCCAGCAGCTTAGATGCGGGAAGCTCTGGAAACACCATATATTTT
j_call: TRBJ1-1; v_call: TRBV6-5; clone_size: -; d_call: -; cdr3_aa: CASSYTDTEAFF; cdr3_nt: TGTGCCAGCAGTTACACTGACACTGAAGCTTTCTTT
j_call: TRBJ1-1; v_call: TRBV6-6; clone_size: -; d_call: TRBD1; cdr3_aa: CASSRQGDTEAFF; cdr3_nt: TGTGCCAGCAGTCGACAGGGGGACACTGAAGCTTTCTTT
j_call: TRBJ1-2; v_call: TRBV6-5; clone_size: -; d_call: TRBD1; cdr3_aa: CASSRNRGYGYTF; cdr3_nt: TGTGCCAGCAGTAGAAACAGGGGGTATGGCTACACCTTC
j_call: TRBJ1-2; v_call: TRBV5-4; clone_size: -; d_call: -; cdr3_aa: CASSVDSTTYGYTF; cdr3_nt: TGTGCCAGCAGCGTGGACAGCACAACCTATGGCTACACCTTC
j_call: TRBJ1-1; v_call: TRBV19; clone_size: -; d_call: -; cdr3_aa: CASSIVGVVAFF; cdr3_nt: TGTGCCAGTAGTATAGTAGGGGTGGTGGCTTTCTTT
j_call: TRBJ1-2; v_call: TRBV19; clone_size: -; d_call: -; cdr3_aa: CASSIPGTGDYGYTF; cdr3_nt: TGTGCCAGTAGTATTCCCGGGACGGGAGACTATGGCTACACCTTC
j_call: TRBJ1-3; v_call: TRBV7-9; clone_size: -; d_call: -; cdr3_aa: CASSLAGSGNTIYF; cdr3_nt: TGTGCCAGCAGCTTAGCCGGGTCTGGAAACACCATATATTTT
j_call: TRBJ1-2; v_call: TRBV28; clone_size: -; d_call: -; cdr3_aa: CATGSPRGYTF; cdr3_nt: TGTGCCACCGGGTCACCTAGGGGCTACACCTTC
j_call: TRBJ1-1; v_call: TRBV5-1; clone_size: -; d_call: -; cdr3_aa: CASSWGEGAEAFF; cdr3_nt: TGCGCCAGCAGCTGGGGGGAGGGCGCTGAAGCTTTCTTT
j_call: TRBJ1-1; v_call: TRBV3-1/TRBV3-2; clone_size: -; d_call: -; cdr3_aa: CASSQSKGVPEAFF; cdr3_nt: TGTGCCAGCAGTCAAAGTAAGGGGGTCCCTGAAGCTTTCTTT
j_call: TRBJ1-1; v_call: TRBV5-4; clone_size: -; d_call: -; cdr3_aa: CASSLQGERTEAFF; cdr3_nt: TGTGCCAGCAGCTTACAGGGTGAACGCACTGAAGCTTTCTTT
j_call: TRBJ1-6; v_call: TRBV27; clone_size: -; d_call: -; cdr3_aa: CASCFPGAPLHF; cdr3_nt: TGTGCCAGCTGCTTCCCCGGAGCACCCCTCCACTTT
j_call: TRBJ2-7; v_call: TRBV11-2; clone_size: -; d_call: TRBD1; cdr3_aa: CASSLMGTDAYEQYF; cdr3_nt: TGTGCCAGCAGCTTGATGGGGACAGATGCCTACGAGCAGTACTTC
j_call: TRBJ2-7; v_call: TRBV10-3; clone_size: once; d_call: -; cdr3_aa: CASMTDTYEQYF; cdr3_nt: TGTGCCTCGATGACAGACACCTACGAGCAGTACTTC
j_call: TRBJ1-6; v_call: TRBV2; clone_size: -; d_call: TRBD1; cdr3_aa: CASSGQGVSSPLHF; cdr3_nt: TGTGCCAGCAGTGGACAGGGGGTTAGCTCACCCCTCCACTTT
j_call: TRBJ2-1; v_call: TRBV30; clone_size: -; d_call: -; cdr3_aa: CAWTSYNEQFF; cdr3_nt: TGTGCCTGGACATCCTACAATGAGCAGTTCTTC
j_call: TRBJ1-2; v_call: TRBV18; clone_size: -; d_call: -; cdr3_aa: CASSPIGTSLYGYTF; cdr3_nt: TGTGCCAGCTCACCAATAGGGACAAGTCTATATGGCTACACCTTC
j_call: TRBJ1-2; v_call: TRBV9; clone_size: -; d_call: TRBD1; cdr3_aa: CASSLRQGLNYGYTF; cdr3_nt: TGTGCCAGCAGCCTAAGACAGGGCTTAAACTATGGCTACACCTTC
j_call: TRBJ2-1; v_call: TRBV30; clone_size: -; d_call: -; cdr3_aa: CAWRPGGSGEQFF; cdr3_nt: TGTGCCTGGAGGCCAGGGGGGTCGGGTGAGCAGTTCTTC
j_call: TRBJ1-5; v_call: TRBV18; clone_size: -; d_call: -; cdr3_aa: CASSPGEDQPQHF; cdr3_nt: TGTGCCAGCTCACCAGGAGAGGATCAGCCCCAGCATTTT